Below, 26 T cell receptor beta chains from the same sample are listed, as sequenced in a study of T cells in localized non-small cell lung cancer. TCRdb's copy holds only in-frame clones and misses some; the assay was immunoSEQ multiplex PCR. The data show 50,000 to 70,000 clones, roughly 81% seen once. The material was PBMCs, obtained before any cancer treatment. All receptors derive from a man aged 40 to 70 with stage II lung adenocarcinoma.

The rearrangement uses TRBV14 and TRBJ2-7; D gene uncertain. V lost 1 base, J lost 7 bases, and 8 bases lay in between. Per the germline V gene, CDR1 is SGHDN and CDR2 is FVKESK. CDR3 size: 12 residues. This CDR3 reads CASSQAHWEQYF. The CDR3 DNA follows: TGTGCCAGCAGCCAAGCTCATTGGGAGCAGTACTTC.

This clone appeared once. The rearrangement uses TRBV11-2 and TRBJ1-1, with D uncertain. The V gene's germline CDR1 is SGHAT and CDR2 FQNNGV. The V gene lost 3 bases and the J gene lost 6 bases, with 5 bases spanning the gap. The CDR3 runs to 11 residues. The CDR3 DNA reads TGTGCCAGCAGCTTTGGGGCTGAAGCTTTCTTT. This translates into CASSFGAEAFF.

This clone was recorded once. V gene TRBV19 combines with J gene TRBJ2-6; D is possibly TRBD1 (6 bases). The CDR3 contains 16 residues. The V and J ends lost 1 base and 1 base respectively, with 8 bases between them. Germline V gives CDR1 LNHDA, CDR2 SQIVND (reference sequence). CDR3 in amino acids: CASSIGGGSGANVLTF. The CDR3 nucleotides read TGTGCCAGTAGTATAGGAGGGGGATCTGGGGCCAACGTCCTGACTTTC.

The gene calls are TRBV6-5 and TRBJ2-2; perhaps TRBD1 as D (5 bases). Germline V CDR1 and CDR2: MNHEY, SVGAGI. This CDR3 is built from 14 residues. V gave up 0 bases and J gave up 3 bases, with 5 bases separating them. CDR3 protein: CASSYSGDTGELFF. CDR3 nucleotide sequence: TGTGCCAGCAGTTACTCAGGGGACACCGGGGAGCTGTTTTTT.

V gene TRBV7-3 combines with J gene TRBJ2-1; unclear D gene. Trimming took off 1 base at V and 5 bases at J, with 9 bases between the two ends. The CDR3 has 14 amino acids. CDR1 SGHTA and CDR2 FQGTGA come from the germline V gene. The CDR3 nucleotides are TGTGCCAGCAGCTTAAGTATGGGGAACAATGAGCAGTTCTTC. This encodes CASSLSMGNNEQFF.

In its sample, this clone was seen a few times. V and J are TRBV4-1 and TRBJ1-6; D is undetermined. In germline, CDR1 is MGHRA, CDR2 YSYEKL. V dropped 0 bases and J dropped 5 bases, with 8 bases sitting between them. The CDR3 consists of 15 residues. The CDR3 nucleotides read TGCGCCAGCAGCCAAGAGGACGTTAATAATTCACCCCTCCACTTT. This encodes CASSQEDVNNSPLHF.

J is TRBJ2-5 and V is TRBV5-1, with 7 nucleotides matching TRBD1. The CDR3 has 14 residues. Germline V gives CDR1 SGHRS, CDR2 YFSETQ. With V trimmed by 4 bases and J by 1 base, 4 bases remained unmatched. The CDR3 DNA reads as TGCGCCAGCAGCCCGTGGGACAGCCAAGAGACCCAGTACTTC. It is translated as CASSPWDSQETQYF.

The rearrangement joins TRBV5-6 to TRBJ2-7, with D perhaps assigned TRBD1 or TRBD2 (5 bases each). Germline CDR1 is SGHDT and CDR2 is YYEEEE. The V gene lost 2 bases and the J gene lost 7 bases, with 16 bases spanning the gap. This CDR3 comprises 14 residues. The CDR3 is CASSFSGTPREQYF. The CDR3, as DNA: TGTGCCAGCAGCTTTTCCGGGACCCCCAGGGAGCAGTACTTC.

The chain couples TRBV7-8 to TRBJ2-1; 7 bases are shared with TRBD2. V lost 5 bases, J lost 2 bases, and 9 bases stayed unmatched. The germline V gene has CDR1 SGHVS and CDR2 FQNEAQ. The CDR3 covers 16 residues. The CDR3 sequence: CASSPRAGAPYNEQFF. CDR3 bases: TGTGCCAGCAGCCCCAGGGCGGGAGCGCCCTACAATGAGCAGTTCTTC. Complete variable domain (other parts from reference TRBV7-8 and TRBJ2-1): GAGVSQSPRYKVAKRGQDVALRCDPISGHVSLFWYQQALGQGPEFLTYFQNEAQLDKSGLPSDRFFAERPEGSVSTLKIQRTQQEDSAVYLCASSPRAGAPYNEQFFGPGTRLTVL.

The chain is built from TRBV5-1 and TRBJ2-7; the D gene could be TRBD1 or TRBD2 (5 bases each). V was pared by 3 bases and J by 1 base, with 26 bases between. The CDR3 contains 19 residues. Germline V CDR1 and CDR2: SGHRS, YFSETQ. CDR3 sequence (DNA): TGCGCCAGCAGCTCACGCCCTAGAAGGGTCGGGACGGGATCCTACGAGCAGTACTTC. Amino acid sequence: CASSSRPRRVGTGSYEQYF.

The chain uses TRBV21-1 and TRBJ2-5; the DNA was not used to check the table's D call, TRBD1. TRBV21-1 is a pseudogene segment. The length of the CDR3 is 13 residues. CDR3 protein: CASSGQGGETQYF. The CDR3 DNA sequence: TGTGCCAGCAGCGGACAGGGGGGCGAGACCCAGTACTTC.

As regards this clone: One end of the junction does not line up with germline, which may come from a read error. The chain has TRBV2 and TRBJ2-2, with 7 bases matching TRBD1. CDR1 and CDR2 from the germline V gene are SNHLY and FYNNEI. This CDR3 is built from 15 residues. The CDR3 is CASREGGLNTGELFF. The CDR3 bases are TGTGCCAGCAGGGAAGGGGGCCTCAACACCGGGGAGCTGTTTTTT.

In DNA form, the CDR3 reads TGTGCCACCGCTGGCCTAGGGGATAGCAAAAACATTCAGTACTTC. The encoded protein is CATAGLGDSKNIQYF. The V call is TRBV7-9, the J call TRBJ2-4, with a possible D match to TRBD1 (5 bases). Germline loops: CDR1 SEHNR, CDR2 FQNEAQ (reference sequence). The CDR3 has 15 residues. V lost 10 bases, J lost 3 bases, and 19 bases lay in between.

The CDR3 nucleotides read TGCGCCAGCAGCCAAGAAATAACACAAAGCAGGGAGACCCAGTACTTC. Amino acid sequence: CASSQEITQSRETQYF. This rearrangement joins TRBV4-3 to TRBJ2-5; D unclear. The CDR3 extends over 16 amino acids. From germline, CDR1 is LGHNA and CDR2 YSLEER. Trimming cost V 0 bases and J 5 bases, with 16 bases left between them.

The chain couples TRBV19 to TRBJ2-4; 8 bases agree with TRBD2. This CDR3 spans 14 amino acids. Germline loops: CDR1 LNHDA, CDR2 SQIVND (reference sequence). With V trimmed by 7 bases and J by 8 bases, 10 bases remained unmatched. Here the CDR3 reads CASTFGRAGDIQYF. Here the CDR3 DNA reads TGTGCCAGTACGTTCGGGAGGGCCGGAGACATTCAGTACTTC.

The rearrangement uses TRBV7-2 and TRBJ2-7; tentative D call: TRBD1 (6 bases). Trimming shortened V by 2 bases and J by 2 bases, and 7 bases separated the two germline ends. CDR1 is SGHTA and CDR2 is FQGNSA in the germline V gene. CDR3 length: 13 residues. CDR3 residues: CASSLQGTYEQYF. CDR3 nucleotide sequence: TGTGCCAGCAGCTTACAGGGGACCTACGAGCAGTACTTC.

J is TRBJ2-2 and V is TRBV27; 7 nucleotides line up with TRBD1. Losses at the gene ends were 10 bases for V and 7 bases for J; bases not matched to a gene: 12. From germline, CDR1 is MNHEY and CDR2 SMNVEV (reference sequence). The CDR3 consists of 14 residues. CDR3 residues: CATRINRGSGELFF. Here the CDR3 DNA reads TGTGCCACCAGAATTAACAGGGGCAGCGGGGAGCTGTTTTTT.

This sequence joins TRBV19 and TRBJ2-7; no clear D gene. Trimming took off 7 bases at V and 1 base at J, with 11 bases between the two ends. The CDR3 sequence is 13 residues long. The germline gives CDR1 LNHDA, CDR2 SQIVND (reference sequence). The CDR3 region has the DNA TGTGCCAGTAAAAGCTTGACGTCCTACGAGCAGTACTTC. It encodes CASKSLTSYEQYF.

V gene TRBV2 combines with J gene TRBJ1-2; tentative D call: TRBD1 (5 bases). Germline lookup yields CDR1 SNHLY and CDR2 FYNNEI. This CDR3 is built from 13 residues. The V and J ends lost 4 bases and 4 bases respectively, with 10 bases between them. The CDR3 loop reads CASSGGGGYGYTF. The CDR3 DNA sequence: TGTGCCAGCAGTGGGGGGGGAGGCTATGGCTACACCTTC.

This clone was found once. V gene TRBV6-5 combines with J gene TRBJ2-2, with TRBD2 matching over 8 bases. V trimming: 6 bases; J trimming: 4 bases; junction bases outside the gene matches: 7. The CDR3 length is 15 residues. Germline lookup yields CDR1 MNHEY and CDR2 SVGAGI. The CDR3 spells CASRPSGSSTGELFF. Here the CDR3 DNA reads TGTGCCAGCAGACCCAGCGGGAGTAGCACCGGGGAGCTGTTTTTT.

This clone came up once. This rearrangement joins TRBV30 to TRBJ2-2, with 9 positions matching TRBD2. In germline, CDR1 is GTSNPN, CDR2 SVGIG (reference sequence). The CDR3 spans 13 residues. The CDR3 reads CASGSLNTGELFF. The CDR3 region has the DNA TGTGCTAGCGGGAGCCTGAACACCGGGGAGCTGTTTTTT.

This chain uses TRBV7-9 with TRBJ1-3; D not resolved. V shed 0 bases and J shed 2 bases, with 8 bases lying between them. Germline V CDR1 and CDR2: SEHNR, FQNEAQ (reference sequence). This CDR3 is built from 15 residues. CDR3 in amino acids: CASSLAISAGNTIYF. Here the CDR3 DNA reads TGTGCCAGCAGCTTAGCTATATCTGCTGGAAACACCATATATTTT.

This clone was seen a handful of times. The chain carries TRBV6-1 and TRBJ2-7, with 8 bases fitting TRBD1. V gave up 8 bases and J gave up 4 bases; unmatched junction bases: 10. The CDR3 spans 14 residues. Germline CDR1 MNHNS, CDR2 SASEGT. In DNA, the CDR3 is TGTGCCAGCCTTGGACAGGGAGTTTGGTACGAGCAGTACTTC. Translation gives CASLGQGVWYEQYF.

The gene calls are TRBV18 and TRBJ1-1; no firm D call. CDR1 and CDR2 from the germline V gene are KGHSH and LQKENI. Trimming cost V 3 bases and J 5 bases, with 10 bases left between them. The CDR3 has 13 amino acids. CDR3 amino acids: CASSPSVRTEAFF. The CDR3 coding sequence is TGTGCCAGCTCACCCTCGGTGCGTACTGAAGCTTTCTTT.

CDR3 nucleotides: TGTGCCGCCGACAGGGGAAGAGAGACCCAGTACTTC. Residues: CAADRGRETQYF. The rearrangement links TRBV30 to TRBJ2-5; 8 bases are a match to TRBD1. Trimming took 8 bases from V and 4 from J; bases not matched to a gene: 6. The germline V gene has CDR1 GTSNPN and CDR2 SVGIG (reference sequence). The CDR3 covers 12 residues.

This chain uses TRBV6-1 with TRBJ1-5; D gene ambiguous. CDR3 length: 14 residues. Trimming took off 2 bases at V and 2 bases at J, with 7 bases between the two ends. The germline CDR1 and CDR2 sequences are MNHNS and SASEGT. CDR3 loop: CASSESRGNQPQHF. CDR3 DNA: TGTGCCAGCAGTGAATCTCGGGGCAATCAGCCCCAGCATTTT.